This is a list of T cell receptor beta chains from one sample in a study of Graves' ophthalmopathy and Graves' hyperthyroidism. MiXCR, run by TCRdb on the multiplex PCR reads, gives a single entry per CDR3 protein. The repertoire holds some 750,000 distinct CDR3 sequences, about 44% seen once, with less than 55% in the top ten. Sequencing was carried out using peripheral blood. The receptor set was obtained from an adult man with Graves' ophthalmopathy. CDR3s include the opening cysteine and the closing phenylalanine or tryptophan. The D gene is left open where the match is weak.

TRBV7-9,TRBJ2-7,TRBD2,CASSLGSSGRPTSYEQYF
TRBV10-3,TRBJ2-6,TRBD1,CASSLRDRVRGANVLTF
TRBV7-9,TRBJ2-5,TRBD1,CASSSHAGGSETQYF
TRBV5-4,TRBJ1-6,NA,CASSLDLSSNSPLHF
TRBV7-2,TRBJ2-5,TRBD1,CASSSYGQAQETQYF
TRBV20-1,TRBJ2-5,TRBD1,CSASADRAQETQYF
TRBV25-1,TRBJ1-1,TRBD1,CASSEEGTEEAFF
TRBV10-3,TRBJ2-6,TRBD1,CASIGDRRPETGANVLTF
TRBV19,TRBJ2-5,TRBD2,CASSTRTRQETQYF
TRBV14,TRBJ1-4,NA,CASSQQPATNEKLFF
TRBV20-1,TRBJ2-5,TRBD1,CSAQSPGQGGETQYF
TRBV24-1,TRBJ1-2,NA,CATSAAGSTGYGYTF
TRBV12-3/TRBV12-4,TRBJ1-2,NA,CAGSREQVVAIYGYTF
TRBV7-9,TRBJ2-2,NA,CASSHTVNTGELFF
TRBV2,TRBJ2-7,TRBD1,CATHPDRGGEQYF
TRBV25-1,TRBJ2-7,NA,CASSQRGFYEQYF
TRBV2,TRBJ1-4,NA,CASSEMGATNEKLFF
TRBV24-1,TRBJ1-5,NA,CASSIVGTRSNQPQHF
TRBV29-1,TRBJ1-6,TRBD1,CSVGTGGNSPLHF
TRBV29-1,TRBJ2-5,TRBD2,CSVRLAGYQETQYF
TRBV5-1,TRBJ2-5,NA,CASSLRGAETQYF
TRBV7-2,TRBJ1-2,NA,CASSLDGPANYGYTF
TRBV7-2,TRBJ2-7,NA,CASSLGLPEQYF
TRBV7-9,TRBJ2-2,TRBD2,CASSLGLLAGSTGELFF
TRBV10-1,TRBJ2-7,TRBD1,CASSEYGTGAGSYEQYF
TRBV7-2,TRBJ1-2,NA,CASSHPFRDGYTF